What follows describes a single T cell receptor (beta chain). Its antigen is unidentified. One junction end does not reproduce the germline sequence, and a read error may be involved. This entry belongs to a study of blood T cells in healthy people across ages. Study observations and caveats: Per-million-T-cell TCR beta diversity fell roughly linearly with age. Not knowing donor CMV status may have confounded expanded clonotype changes.

Using a J-beta primer mix together with a sample-barcoded 5' primer, a second PCR was run for about 6 to 11 cycles. TCRdb re-derived calls from the 5' RACE reads in MiXCR, one entry per CDR3 protein. The repertoire has fewer than 800,000 distinct CDR3 sequences, roughly 32% of them found once; the top ten carry 15%. The amount of total RNA extracted per sample was at least 5.5 micrograms. Germline CDR1 DFQATT, CDR2 SNEGSKA (reference sequence). The CDR3 extends over 19 amino acids. The chain couples TRBV20-1 to TRBJ2-5; weak D call: TRBD2 (6 bases). Sample: blood. The receptor was derived from an elderly woman in good health. This CDR3 reads CSARHPRLAGTPNQEAQYF. CDR3 in DNA: TGCAGTGCTAGGCATCCGAGGCTGGCGGGGACCCCTAACCAAGAGGCCCAGTACTTC.